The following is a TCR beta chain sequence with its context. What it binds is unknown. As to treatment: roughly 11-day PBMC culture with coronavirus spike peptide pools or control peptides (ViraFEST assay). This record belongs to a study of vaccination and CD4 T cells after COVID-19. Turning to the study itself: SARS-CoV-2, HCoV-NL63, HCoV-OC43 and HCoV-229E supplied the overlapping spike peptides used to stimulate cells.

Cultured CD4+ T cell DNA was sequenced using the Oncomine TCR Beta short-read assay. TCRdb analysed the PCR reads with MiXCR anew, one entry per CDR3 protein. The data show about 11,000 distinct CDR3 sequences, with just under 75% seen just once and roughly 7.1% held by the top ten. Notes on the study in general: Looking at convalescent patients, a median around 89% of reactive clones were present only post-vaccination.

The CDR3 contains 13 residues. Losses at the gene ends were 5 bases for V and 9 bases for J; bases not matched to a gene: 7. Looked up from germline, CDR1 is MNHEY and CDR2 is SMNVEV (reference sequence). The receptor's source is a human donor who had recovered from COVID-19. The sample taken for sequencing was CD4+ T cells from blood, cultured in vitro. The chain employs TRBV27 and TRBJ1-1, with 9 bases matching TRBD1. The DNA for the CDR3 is TGTGCCAGCAGTCCCGACAGGGGGTACCAAGCTTTCTTT. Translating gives CASSPDRGYQAFF.